The clone carrying this T cell receptor beta chain has just a few counts. This sample was taken from a study of preoperative IRX-2 immunotherapy in early breast cancer. Profiling relied on immunoSEQ multiplex PCR, and the TCRdb table lists in-frame clones only, not all of them. Among roughly 27,000 clones listed, roughly four fifths were seen once. The junction had 16 bases not matched to a gene; V was cut back by 6 bases and J by 5 bases. Germline V gives CDR1 MNHGY, CDR2 SAAAGT. The CDR3 consists of 16 residues. Specified treatment: preoperative locoregional IRX-2 cytokine immunotherapy. This phase Ib study tested locoregional IRX-2 cytokine immunotherapy given before surgery.

This rearrangement joins TRBV6-8 to TRBJ2-7; 7 positions agree with TRBD2. This TCR was sampled from a human donor with breast cancer. This specimen was taken from a patient treated with IRX-2 immunotherapy. CDR3 region: CASSPTTSVGGDEQYF. CDR3 nucleotides: TGTGCCAGCAGCCCAACTACTAGCGTGGGAGGTGACGAGCAGTACTTC.